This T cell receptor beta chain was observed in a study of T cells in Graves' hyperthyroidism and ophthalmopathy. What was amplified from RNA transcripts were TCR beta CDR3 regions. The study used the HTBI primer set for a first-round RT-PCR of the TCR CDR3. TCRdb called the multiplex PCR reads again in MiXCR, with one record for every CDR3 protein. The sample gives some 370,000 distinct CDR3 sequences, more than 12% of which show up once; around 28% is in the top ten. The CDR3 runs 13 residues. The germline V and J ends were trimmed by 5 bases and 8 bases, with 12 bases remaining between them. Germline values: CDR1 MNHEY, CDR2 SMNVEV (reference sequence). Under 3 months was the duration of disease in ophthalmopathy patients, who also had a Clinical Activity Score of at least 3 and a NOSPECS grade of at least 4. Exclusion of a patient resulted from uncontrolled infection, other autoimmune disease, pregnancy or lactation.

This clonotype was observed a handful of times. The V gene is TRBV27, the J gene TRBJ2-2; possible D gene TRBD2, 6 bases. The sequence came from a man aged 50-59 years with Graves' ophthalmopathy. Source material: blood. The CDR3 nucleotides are TGTGCCAGCAGTCCATCCAGCGGGGGGGAGCTGTTTTTT. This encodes CASSPSSGGELFF.